These 26 T cell receptor beta chains were all obtained from the same sample, sequenced in a study of blood T cell repertoires in COVID-19. The table came from immunoSEQ multiplex PCR; TCRdb's copy has only in-frame clones and leaves some out. In the table there are a few hundred thousand clones, more than 70% of which are singletons. The sequenced sample was PBMCs or T cells enriched from blood (not recorded which). The receptors derive from a woman aged 25 to 39 who had been exposed to COVID-19.

A single count supports this clone. The gene calls are TRBV3-1 (or the pseudogene TRBV3-2) and TRBJ1-1; TRBD1 might be the D (5 bases). Trimming pared 4 bases from V and 6 bases from J, leaving 15 bases between. The germline V gene encodes CDR1 LGHDT and CDR2 YNNKEL (reference sequence). This CDR3 is built from 14 residues. CDR3 nucleotides: TGTGCCAGCAGCCCTTACGGGGGGGATGCTGAAGCTTTCTTT. Its protein is CASSPYGGDAEAFF.

The rearrangement uses TRBV27 and TRBJ1-2; a weak D match, TRBD1 (5 bases). Germline CDR1 reads MNHEY; CDR2 reads SMNVEV (reference sequence). CDR3 length: 13 residues. V gave up 1 base and J gave up 6 bases, with 9 bases separating them. The CDR3 loop is CASSLWGSNGYTF. The CDR3 DNA is TGTGCCAGCAGTTTATGGGGCAGCAATGGCTACACCTTC.

J is TRBJ2-3 and V is TRBV9; TRBD2 agrees at 10 bases. This CDR3 spans 18 amino acids. Germline assignment: CDR1 SGDLS and CDR2 YYNGEE. With 0 bases clipped from V and 5 bases from J, the junction kept 12 bases outside the gene matches. The DNA of the CDR3 is TGTGCCAGCAGCGTAGGACTAGCGGGTGCTAACTGGGGAGATACGCAGTATTTT. It specifies CASSVGLAGANWGDTQYF.

This chain links TRBV24-1 with TRBJ1-2, with TRBD1 identical over 10 bases. With V trimmed by 2 bases and J by 7 bases, 12 bases remained unmatched. The V gene's germline CDR1 is KGHDR and CDR2 SFDVKD. This CDR3 contains 17 residues. The CDR3 coding sequence is TGTGCCACCAGTGATTCCGCCGGGACAGGGGCCGTGGGTGGCTACACCTTC. Its protein is CATSDSAGTGAVGGYTF.

The CDR3 DNA follows: TGTGCCAGCAGTTCCGCCCTTCTGGTGGCAGGTGTCTCCTACGAGCAGTACTTC. Protein sequence: CASSSALLVAGVSYEQYF. The rearrangement links TRBV28 to TRBJ2-7; D remains ambiguous. Trimming left V 4 bases short and J 0 bases short, with 22 bases between. Germline CDR1 reads MDHEN; CDR2 reads SYDVKM. The CDR3 totals 18 residues.

Here the CDR3 DNA reads TGTGCCAGTAATGGGGCAGCTAGCACAGATACGCAGTATTTT. Translation gives CASNGAASTDTQYF. The chain couples TRBV19 to TRBJ2-3, with D perhaps TRBD1 (5 bases). Germline CDR1 LNHDA, CDR2 SQIVND (reference sequence). V shed 7 bases and J shed 0 bases, with 11 bases lying between them. The CDR3 totals 14 residues.

In this sample, this clone turned up once. The chain uses TRBV5-5 and TRBJ2-1, with D possibly matching TRBD2 (6 bases). The CDR3 length is 13 residues. Germline V gene data show CDR1 as SGHKS and CDR2 as YYEKEE (reference sequence). V was shortened by 2 bases and J by 7 bases, with 10 bases between the two germline ends. The CDR3 is CASSLGGINEQFF. CDR3 nucleotides: TGTGCCAGCAGCTTAGGCGGGATAAATGAGCAGTTCTTC.

This chain links TRBV28 with TRBJ1-4, with a weak D call TRBD1 (5 bases). The germline V and J ends were trimmed by 8 bases and 7 bases, with 26 bases remaining between them. The germline gives CDR1 MDHEN, CDR2 SYDVKM. The CDR3 is 17 residues long. CDR3 in DNA: TGTGCCAGCCGACCTCCGGGACTCGAATTGGGGATTGAAAAACTGTTTTTT. It yields the protein CASRPPGLELGIEKLFF.

This clone appeared once. This chain uses TRBV7-8 with TRBJ2-7; 8 positions match TRBD1. The CDR3 has 15 residues. The germline gives CDR1 SGHVS, CDR2 FQNEAQ. The J segment lost 1 base and the V segment lost 6 bases, leaving 8 bases of the junction unmatched. CDR3 bases: TGTGCCAGCAGTCTGGCAACAGGGGGGTCCTACGAGCAGTACTTC. This gives the protein CASSLATGGSYEQYF.

The CDR3 bases are TGTGCCACAGGTGGGAGGGCCCGGTACAATGAGCAGTTCTTC. Protein: CATGGRARYNEQFF. This sequence joins TRBV24-1 and TRBJ2-1; TRBD2 matches at 7 bases. V trimming: 10 bases; J trimming: 4 bases; junction bases outside the gene matches: 9. Per germline, CDR1 KGHDR and CDR2 SFDVKD. This CDR3 has 14 residues.

This chain uses TRBV7-2 with TRBJ2-1, with 9 nucleotides matching TRBD1. The germline gives CDR1 SGHTA, CDR2 FQGNSA. This CDR3 spans 15 amino acids. Trimming took 4 bases from V and 5 from J; bases not matched to a gene: 6. CDR3 residues: CASSSLWTGDNEQFF. CDR3 sequence (DNA): TGTGCCAGCAGCTCGCTGTGGACAGGGGACAATGAGCAGTTCTTC.

The chain couples TRBV13 to TRBJ1-3, with D unresolved. This CDR3 has 13 residues. With 10 bases removed from V and 0 bases from J, the gap between germline ends came to 10 bases. Germline lookup yields CDR1 PRHDT and CDR2 FYEKMQ (reference sequence). This CDR3 is CATPGFSGNTIYF. The CDR3 DNA sequence: TGTGCCACCCCGGGTTTCTCTGGAAACACCATATATTTT.

This sequence joins TRBV6-5 and TRBJ2-2; possible D gene TRBD1, 5 bases. The CDR3 runs to 15 residues. The germline gives CDR1 MNHEY, CDR2 SVGAGI. V was shortened by 4 bases and J by 4 bases, with 13 bases between the two germline ends. CDR3 in DNA: TGTGCCAGCAGTTCGGCAGGGATAGCCACCGGGGAGCTGTTTTTT. Protein product: CASSSAGIATGELFF.

This chain joins TRBV10-1 and TRBJ2-3, with 12 bases matching TRBD2. The CDR3 consists of 16 residues. CDR1 WNHNN and CDR2 SYGVQD come from the germline V gene (reference sequence). Unmatched junction bases numbered 7, after V lost 4 bases and J lost 5 bases. CDR3 nucleotide sequence: TGCGCCAGCAGTGGGGGGACTAGCGGGTTTTTAGATACGCAGTATTTT. Its protein product is CASSGGTSGFLDTQYF.

The chain carries TRBV4-1 and TRBJ2-5; a possible D gene is TRBD2 (6 bases). This CDR3 comprises 16 residues. Germline CDR1 MGHRA, CDR2 YSYEKL. Trimming removed 4 bases at V and 0 bases at J, with 15 bases between. The CDR3 DNA follows: TGCGCCAGCAGCCGCGGTTATGGCGGGAACCAAGAGACCCAGTACTTC. Protein: CASSRGYGGNQETQYF.

The chain combines TRBV6-4 with TRBJ2-2, with TRBD1 as a possible D gene (6 bases). The V and J ends lost 5 bases and 2 bases respectively, with 15 bases between them. Germline CDR1 and CDR2: MRHNA and SNTAGT. The CDR3 has 16 residues. CDR3 DNA sequence: TGTGCCAGCAGTACACAGGGCGGCGGAAACACCGGGGAGCTGTTTTTT. Encoded protein: CASSTQGGGNTGELFF.

The rearrangement uses TRBV14 and TRBJ1-3, with D tentatively TRBD1 (5 bases). Trimming cost V 4 bases and J 0 bases, with 10 bases left between them. CDR3 size: 15 residues. Germline V CDR1 and CDR2: SGHDN, FVKESK. CDR3 DNA: TGTGCCAGCAGCCGCGACAGTACCTCTGGAAACACCATATATTTT. It is translated as CASSRDSTSGNTIYF.

V is TRBV7-6 and J is TRBJ2-1; 13 bases are shared with TRBD2. The CDR3 covers 18 residues. V shed 5 bases and J 2 bases; nucleotides not matched to a gene: 9. Germline loops: CDR1 SGHVS, CDR2 FNYEAQ. CDR3 amino acids: CASSLLPGTSGTYNEQFF. The DNA of the CDR3 is TGTGCCAGCAGCCTACTCCCAGGGACTAGCGGGACCTACAATGAGCAGTTCTTC.

The gene calls are TRBV28 and TRBJ1-5; D gene ambiguous. Germline CDR1 reads MDHEN; CDR2 reads SYDVKM. CDR3 length: 12 amino acids. V dropped 9 bases and J dropped 11 bases, with 17 bases sitting between them. CDR3 loop: CASVGGPRTQHF. CDR3 coding DNA: TGTGCCAGTGTTGGAGGGCCCCGTACCCAGCATTTT. Full variable domain (remainder filled in from reference TRBV28 and TRBJ1-5): DVKVTQSSRYLVKRTGEKVFLECVQDMDHENMFWYRQDPGLGLRLIYFSYDVKMKEKGDIPEGYSVSREKKERFSLILESASTNQTSMYLCASVGGPRTQHFGDGTRLSIL.

The rearrangement links TRBV30 to TRBJ1-6; D is ambiguous. The germline gives CDR1 GTSNPN, CDR2 SVGIG (reference sequence). The ends were cut back, 1 base at V and 0 bases at J, with 7 bases in the middle. The CDR3 extends over 15 amino acids. CDR3 coding DNA: TGTGCCTGGAGTGCGGTGAGCTCCTATAATTCACCCCTCCACTTT. Translation: CAWSAVSSYNSPLHF. Complete variable domain (other parts from reference TRBV30 and TRBJ1-6): SQTIHQWPATLVQPVGSPLSLECTVEGTSNPNLYWYRQAAGRGLQLLFYSVGIGQISSEVPQNLSASRPQDRQFILSSKKLLLSDSGFYLCAWSAVSSYNSPLHFGNGTRLTVT.

The chain couples TRBV9 to TRBJ1-3; 7 nucleotides agree with TRBD1. The CDR3 has 15 amino acids. V shed 5 bases and J 3 bases; nucleotides not matched to a gene: 8. Germline values: CDR1 SGDLS, CDR2 YYNGEE. The CDR3 loop reads CASSVGQGVGNTIYF. CDR3 nucleotides: TGTGCCAGCAGTGTTGGGCAGGGGGTTGGAAACACCATATATTTT.

The J gene is TRBJ2-2, the V gene TRBV7-9; TRBD1 aligns across 7 bases. CDR3 length: 15 amino acids. Losses at the gene ends were 5 bases for V and 2 bases for J; bases not matched to a gene: 5. From germline, CDR1 is SEHNR and CDR2 FQNEAQ (reference sequence). CDR3 amino acids: CASSDGQENTGELFF. CDR3 nucleotide sequence: TGTGCCAGCAGCGATGGACAGGAAAACACCGGGGAGCTGTTTTTT.

V usage is TRBV11-2 and J usage is TRBJ2-1; D call uncertain. The CDR3 is made up of 14 amino acids. Germline V gives CDR1 SGHAT, CDR2 FQNNGV. V was trimmed by 0 bases and J by 10 bases, leaving 13 bases between them. The CDR3: CASSLDLGEREQFF. In DNA form, the CDR3 reads TGTGCCAGCAGCTTAGATCTAGGAGAAAGAGAGCAGTTCTTC.

This clone appeared a single time. This sequence joins TRBV11-2 and TRBJ1-2; D uncertain. Trimming left V 5 bases short and J 8 bases short, with 9 bases between. Germline lookup yields CDR1 SGHAT and CDR2 FQNNGV. The CDR3 runs 11 residues. CDR3 DNA: TGTGCCAGCAGCGCGGAGAGGGGCTACACCTTC. It codes for CASSAERGYTF.

V and J are TRBV6-6 and TRBJ2-3, with TRBD1 matching over 7 bases. Germline V gene lookup returns CDR1 MNHNY and CDR2 SVGAGI (reference sequence). The V and J ends lost 8 bases and 3 bases, in that order; junction bases with no gene match: 11. This CDR3 spans 15 amino acids. This chain's CDR3 is CASGLQDRSTDTQYF. In DNA, the CDR3 is TGTGCCAGCGGCCTGCAGGACAGGAGTACAGATACGCAGTATTTT.

The chain has TRBV9 and TRBJ1-1; the D gene is possibly TRBD1 (5 bases). Germline CDR1 reads SGDLS; CDR2 reads YYNGEE. The CDR3 consists of 15 residues. Trimming removed 4 bases from V and 3 bases from J, with 16 bases in between. This CDR3 reads CASSRTGTPYTEAFF. The CDR3 DNA reads as TGTGCCAGCAGCAGGACCGGGACTCCTTACACTGAAGCTTTCTTT. Looking up the rest from reference TRBV9 and TRBJ1-1 gives the full variable domain: DSGVTQTPKHLITATGQRVTLRCSPRSGDLSVYWYQQSLDQGLQFLIQYYNGEERAKGNILERFSAQQFPDLHSELNLSSLELGDSALYFCASSRTGTPYTEAFFGQGTRLTVV.